The subject of this entry is one TCR beta chain. Method: immunoSEQ multiplex PCR; TCRdb's copy keeps in-frame clones and lacks some. The sample yields roughly 220,000 clones, around 75% seen once. CDR1 is SNHLY, CDR2 FYNNEI, per germline. Between the trimmed V and J ends, which lost 4 bases and 4 bases, there was a span of 13 bases. The length of the CDR3 is 14 residues. The sample belongs to a study of cytotoxic CD8 clonotypes in ibrutinib-treated CLL. Study at large: Response samples followed a median around 12 months of treatment, range 6 to 36.

The receptor's source is a human donor with chronic lymphocytic leukemia. The chain joins TRBV2 to TRBJ1-2; D perhaps matches TRBD1 (6 bases). The source was PBMCs, collected after 12 months of ibrutinib treatment. The CDR3 reads CASSVRGQIYGYTF. In nucleotides, the CDR3 is TGTGCCAGCAGTGTCCGCGGACAGATCTATGGCTACACCTTC.